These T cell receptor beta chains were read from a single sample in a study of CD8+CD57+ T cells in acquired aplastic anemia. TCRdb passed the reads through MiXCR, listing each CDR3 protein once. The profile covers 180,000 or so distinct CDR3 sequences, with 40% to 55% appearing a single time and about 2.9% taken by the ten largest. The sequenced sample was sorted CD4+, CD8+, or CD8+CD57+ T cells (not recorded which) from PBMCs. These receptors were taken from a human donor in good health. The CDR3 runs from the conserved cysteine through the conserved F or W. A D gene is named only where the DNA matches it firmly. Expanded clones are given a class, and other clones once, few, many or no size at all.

CSAEPGGQSSYNEQFF	TGCAGTGCAGAACCAGGCGGACAAAGCTCCTACAATGAGCAGTTCTTC	-	-	TRBV20-1	TRBJ2-1
CSARDEGRSVYEQYF	TGCAGTGCTAGAGATGAGGGGCGTTCTGTCTACGAGCAGTACTTC	-	few	TRBV20-1	TRBJ2-7
CASSHSPFRVLNSPLHF	TGTGCCAGCAGCCATTCACCTTTTCGGGTCCTTAATTCACCCCTCCACTTT	-	few	TRBV7-8	TRBJ1-6
CASRTTQGSDTQYF	TGTGCCAGCAGAACGACACAGGGATCAGATACGCAGTATTTT	-	many	TRBV7-9	TRBJ2-3
CASSYSTGGKETQYF	TGTGCCAGCAGTTACTCGACAGGGGGCAAGGAGACCCAGTACTTC	TRBD1	once	TRBV6-5	TRBJ2-5
CSANDHSYEQYF	TGCAGTGCTAACGACCACTCCTACGAGCAGTACTTC	-	-	TRBV20-1	TRBJ2-7
CASSPSAKAEAFF	TGTGCCAGCAGCCCCTCGGCAAAGGCTGAAGCTTTCTTT	-	many	TRBV7-8	TRBJ1-1
CASSLRLAGTDTQYF	TGTGCCAGCAGCTTACGACTAGCGGGAACAGATACGCAGTATTTT	TRBD2	-	TRBV11-1	TRBJ2-3
CATSRDRTALVAYEQYF	TGTGCCACCAGCAGAGACCGAACAGCTTTGGTCGCCTACGAGCAGTACTTC	-	-	TRBV15	TRBJ2-7
CSARDQQRGPGNEQFF	TGCAGTGCTAGAGATCAGCAGCGGGGGCCGGGCAATGAGCAGTTCTTC	TRBD2	-	TRBV20-1	TRBJ2-1
CASSASPRTTYNEQFF	TGCGCCAGCAGTGCCTCCCCCAGGACCACCTACAATGAGCAGTTCTTC	-	many	TRBV10-1	TRBJ2-1